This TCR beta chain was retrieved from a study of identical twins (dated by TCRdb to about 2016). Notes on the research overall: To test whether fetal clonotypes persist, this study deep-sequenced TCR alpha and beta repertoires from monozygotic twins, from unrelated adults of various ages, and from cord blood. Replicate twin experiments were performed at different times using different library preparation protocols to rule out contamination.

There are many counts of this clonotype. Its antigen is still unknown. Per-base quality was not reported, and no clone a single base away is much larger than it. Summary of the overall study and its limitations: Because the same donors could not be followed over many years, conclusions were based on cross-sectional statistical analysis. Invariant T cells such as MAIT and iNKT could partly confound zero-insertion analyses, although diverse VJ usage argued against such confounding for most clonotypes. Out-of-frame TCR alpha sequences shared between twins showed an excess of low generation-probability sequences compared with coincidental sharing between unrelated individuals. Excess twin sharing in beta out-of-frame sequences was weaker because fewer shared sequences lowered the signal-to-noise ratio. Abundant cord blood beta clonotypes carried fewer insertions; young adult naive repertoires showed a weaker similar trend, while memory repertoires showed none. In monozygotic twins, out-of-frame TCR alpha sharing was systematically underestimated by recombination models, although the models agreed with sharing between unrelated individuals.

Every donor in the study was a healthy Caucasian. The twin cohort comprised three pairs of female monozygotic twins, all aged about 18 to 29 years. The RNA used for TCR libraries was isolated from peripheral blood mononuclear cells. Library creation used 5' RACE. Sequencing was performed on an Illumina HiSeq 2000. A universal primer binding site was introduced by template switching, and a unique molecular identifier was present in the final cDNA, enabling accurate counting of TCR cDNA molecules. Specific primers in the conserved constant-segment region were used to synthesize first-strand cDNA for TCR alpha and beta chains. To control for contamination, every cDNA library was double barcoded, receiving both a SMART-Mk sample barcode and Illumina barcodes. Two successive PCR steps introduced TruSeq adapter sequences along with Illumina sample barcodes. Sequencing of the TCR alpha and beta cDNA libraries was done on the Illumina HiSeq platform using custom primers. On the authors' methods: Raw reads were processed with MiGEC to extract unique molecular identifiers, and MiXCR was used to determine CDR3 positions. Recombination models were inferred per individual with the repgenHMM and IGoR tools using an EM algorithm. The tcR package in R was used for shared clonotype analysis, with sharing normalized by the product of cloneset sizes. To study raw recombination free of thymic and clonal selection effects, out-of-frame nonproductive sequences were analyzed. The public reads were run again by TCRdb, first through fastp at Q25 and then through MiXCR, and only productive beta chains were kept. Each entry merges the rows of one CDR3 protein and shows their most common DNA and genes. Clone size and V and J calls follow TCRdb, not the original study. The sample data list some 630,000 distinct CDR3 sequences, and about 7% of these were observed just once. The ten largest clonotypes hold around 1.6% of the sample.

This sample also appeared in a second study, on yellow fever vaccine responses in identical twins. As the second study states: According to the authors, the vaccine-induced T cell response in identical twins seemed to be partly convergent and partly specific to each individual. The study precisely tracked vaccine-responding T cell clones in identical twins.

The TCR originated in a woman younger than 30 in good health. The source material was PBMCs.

The CDR3 sequence is CASSSGGGGYTF. In nucleotides, the sequence is TGTGCCAGCAGTTCAGGGGGCGGTGGCTACACCTTC. The V gene is TRBV2 and the J gene is TRBJ1-2; TRBD1 matches 8 bases in the middle. Reading the germline V gene gives CDR1 SNHLY and CDR2 FYNNEI. Trimming leaves V shorter by 5 bases and J shorter by 7 bases, with the junction holding 3 bases beyond the gene matches. Reading from cysteine to phenylalanine, the CDR3 counts 12 amino acids. Only the CDR3 DNA stays, 36 bases, in frame from base 1.